These 15 T cell receptor beta chains were all obtained from the same sample, sequenced in a study of monozygotic twins with inflammatory bowel disease. From its re-call of the 5' RACE reads, TCRdb lists each CDR3 protein once, without DNA. Recorded for this sample: about 160,000 distinct CDR3 sequences. The source material was blood. The receptors come from a human donor with ulcerative colitis or Crohn's disease, or a healthy co-twin of an affected twin (not recorded which).

The V call is TRBV5-1, the J call TRBJ1-1; absent DNA, TCRdb's TRBD1 call cannot be checked. This CDR3 spans 14 amino acids. From germline, CDR1 is SGHRS and CDR2 YFSETQ. CDR3 amino acids: CASSFFGANTEAFF.

This chain links TRBV19 with TRBJ1-1; TCRdb outputs TRBD1, but without DNA this stays unchecked. The CDR3 has 13 residues. Germline assignment: CDR1 LNHDA and CDR2 SQIVND (reference sequence). This CDR3 is CASSEGVNTEAFF.

V and J are TRBV27 and TRBJ1-2; with no DNA, the TCRdb D assignment of TRBD1 cannot be verified. This CDR3 has 16 residues. Germline lookup yields CDR1 MNHEY and CDR2 SMNVEV (reference sequence). The CDR3 loop is CASSLSGTIAPYGYTF.

This chain connects TRBV20-1 to TRBJ2-6; the D call from TCRdb, TRBD1, cannot be confirmed without DNA. The germline V gene has CDR1 DFQATT and CDR2 SNEGSKA (reference sequence). This CDR3 is 17 amino acids long. The CDR3 spells CSAQSGPTPSGANVLTF.

The gene calls are TRBV28 and TRBJ2-6; absent DNA, TCRdb's TRBD1 call cannot be checked. The CDR3 spans 16 residues. Germline V gene lookup returns CDR1 MDHEN and CDR2 SYDVKM. The CDR3 spells CASSPPTPSGANVLTF.

This chain joins TRBV3-1 and TRBJ2-7. CDR1 and CDR2 from the germline V gene are LGHDT and YNNKEL (reference sequence). CDR3 size: 12 residues. CDR3: CASSRTGYEQYF.

The chain employs TRBV20-1 and TRBJ2-7; TCRdb's assignment of TRBD2 cannot be checked, as there is no DNA. CDR1 DFQATT and CDR2 SNEGSKA come from the germline V gene (reference sequence). The CDR3 is 13 residues long. CDR3 loop: CSARTSGTYEQYF.

J is TRBJ1-3 and V is TRBV9. The CDR3 extends over 15 amino acids. Germline CDR1 and CDR2: SGDLS and YYNGEE. The CDR3 reads CASSVGADSGNTIYF. Supplemented by reference TRBV9 and TRBJ1-3, the full variable domain reads DSGVTQTPKHLITATGQRVTLRCSPRSGDLSVYWYQQSLDQGLQFLIQYYNGEERAKGNILERFSAQQFPDLHSELNLSSLELGDSALYFCASSVGADSGNTIYFGEGSWLTVV.

The gene calls are TRBV24-1 and TRBJ2-3; TCRdb outputs TRBD2, but without DNA this stays unchecked. The germline CDR1 and CDR2 sequences are KGHDR and SFDVKD. CDR3 length: 17 residues. CDR3 loop: CATSDSMIADHTDTQYF.

The rearrangement links TRBV3-1 to TRBJ2-7; there is no DNA to check the TCRdb D call of TRBD1. Per germline, CDR1 LGHDT and CDR2 YNNKEL (reference sequence). CDR3 size: 12 residues. The CDR3 protein is CGSSPTGYEQYF.

The chain uses TRBV11-2 and TRBJ2-2. From germline, CDR1 is SGHAT and CDR2 FQNNGV. This CDR3 contains 14 residues. The CDR3 is CASSTPRNTGELFF.

V usage is TRBV5-1 and J usage is TRBJ2-3; there is no DNA to check the TCRdb D call of TRBD1. Germline V gene sequence: CDR1 SGHRS, CDR2 YFSETQ. The CDR3 has 16 residues. The CDR3 is CASSSGQGAGTDTQYF. The complete variable domain, with remaining parts taken from reference TRBV5-1 and TRBJ2-3, reads KAGVTQTPRYLIKTRGQQVTLSCSPISGHRSVSWYQQTPGQGLQFLFEYFSETQRNKGNFPGRFSGRQFSNSRSEMNVSTLELGDSALYLCASSSGQGAGTDTQYFGPGTRLTVL.

This chain joins TRBV7-8 and TRBJ2-1; TCRdb picks TRBD1, but there is no DNA to check that call. Germline V gives CDR1 SGHVS, CDR2 FQNEAQ. The CDR3 totals 14 residues. This CDR3 reads CASSAVSSYNEQFF.

The chain employs TRBV6-1 and TRBJ2-5; TCRdb selects TRBD1, and the lack of DNA leaves this call unchecked. Germline CDR1 is MNHNS and CDR2 is SASEGT. The CDR3 spans 15 residues. CDR3: CASSEQGAPRETQYF.

This rearrangement joins TRBV7-6 to TRBJ2-1. Germline V gives CDR1 SGHVS, CDR2 FNYEAQ. This CDR3 comprises 16 residues. The CDR3 here is CASSSQPRRNYNEQFF. Supplemented by reference TRBV7-6 and TRBJ2-1, the full variable domain reads GAGVSQSPRYKVTKRGQDVALRCDPISGHVSLYWYRQALGQGPEFLTYFNYEAQQDKSGLPNDRFSAERPEGSISTLTIQRTEQRDSAMYRCASSSQPRRNYNEQFFGPGTRLTVL.